The 23 T cell receptor beta chains in this list originate from one sample, sequenced in a study of human T cells and chemical hapten exposure. Time point of the sample: patch test 1, 2 weeks after DPC sensitization. Sample treatment: therapeutic diphenylcyclopropenone sensitization with weekly scalp DPC. TCRdb processed the RACE reads anew with MiXCR; each CDR3 protein has one entry. The repertoire holds 100,000 to 150,000 distinct CDR3 sequences, approximately 14% seen once, with 0.7% to 0.95% in the top ten. The sample consisted of whole blood, taken in connection with sensitization to the hapten diphenylcyclopropenone (DPC). These receptors were taken from a man aged 18 to 35 with alopecia areata. Some clones in this sample may be carry-over from other donors' samples.

A few counts support this clonotype. The V gene is TRBV6-2 or TRBV6-3, the J gene TRBJ2-5, with D uncertain. The CDR3 totals 14 residues. The germline gives CDR1 MNHEY, CDR2 SVGEGT. Trimming removed 5 bases at V and 0 bases at J, with 10 bases between. CDR3 bases: TGTGCCAGCAGTGTACTACGGGACCAAGAGACCCAGTACTTC. Protein: CASSVLRDQETQYF.

This clonotype occurred a few times. This chain joins TRBV14 and TRBJ2-7, with D unclear. Germline-derived CDR1 and CDR2 are SGHDN and FVKESK. The CDR3 runs 12 residues. V was cut by 2 bases and J by 6 bases, with 8 bases left in between. CDR3 nucleotide sequence: TGTGCCAGCAGCCAATTGCCCAGCGAGCAGTACTTC. Amino acid sequence: CASSQLPSEQYF.

This chain links TRBV6-2 or TRBV6-3 with TRBJ1-1, with TRBD1 as a possible D gene (5 bases). Germline lookup yields CDR1 MNHEY and CDR2 SVGEGT. The CDR3 is made up of 16 amino acids. V dropped 5 bases and J dropped 0 bases, with 16 bases sitting between them. The CDR3 protein is CASSRPWGEMNTEAFF. DNA for the CDR3: TGTGCCAGCAGTCGCCCTTGGGGGGAGATGAACACTGAAGCTTTCTTT.

This clonotype has just a few counts. V usage is TRBV29-1 and J usage is TRBJ2-5; D remains ambiguous. The CDR3 covers 12 residues. Germline V gives CDR1 SQVTM, CDR2 ANQGSEA. The germline V and J ends were trimmed by 7 bases and 0 bases, with 9 bases remaining between them. The CDR3 loop is CSAGQYQETQYF. The CDR3 nucleotides are TGCAGCGCTGGCCAGTACCAAGAGACCCAGTACTTC. Filled out from reference TRBV29-1 and TRBJ2-5, the complete variable domain reads SAVISQKPSRDICQRGTSLTIQCQVDSQVTMMFWYRQQPGQSLTLIATANQGSEATYESGFVIDKFPISRPNLTFSTLTVSNMSPEDSSIYLCSAGQYQETQYFGPGTRLLVL.

The chain links TRBV6-2 or TRBV6-3 to TRBJ1-5; 11 bases map to TRBD1. The CDR3 consists of 14 residues. Unmatched junction bases numbered 1, after V lost 8 bases and J lost 1 base. Germline V gene data show CDR1 as MNHEY and CDR2 as SVGEGT. This chain's CDR3 is CASGTGGSNQPQHF. The CDR3 DNA sequence: TGTGCCAGCGGGACAGGGGGAAGCAATCAGCCCCAGCATTTT.

The gene calls are TRBV18 and TRBJ2-7, with TRBD2 matching over 14 bases. The length of the CDR3 is 16 residues. Per the germline V gene, CDR1 is KGHSH and CDR2 is LQKENI. Trimming took 4 bases from V and 4 from J; bases not matched to a gene: 6. CDR3 nucleotide sequence: TGTGCCAGCTCACAAGCCGGGACTAGCGGGGGATACGAGCAGTACTTC. Amino acids: CASSQAGTSGGYEQYF. Together with reference TRBV18 and TRBJ2-7, the CDR3 gives the full variable domain: NAGVMQNPRHLVRRRGQEARLRCSPMKGHSHVYWYRQLPEEGLKFMVYLQKENIIDESGMPKERFSAEFPKEGPSILRIQQVVRGDSAAYFCASSQAGTSGGYEQYFGPGTRLTVT.

The rearrangement uses TRBV7-7 and TRBJ2-2, with TRBD2 matching over 9 bases. The CDR3 has 17 amino acids. V gave up 1 base and J gave up 4 bases; unmatched junction bases: 7. CDR1 and CDR2 (germline): SSHAT, FNYEAQ (reference sequence). The CDR3 DNA reads as TGTGCCAGCAGCTTAGTGCTAGCGGGGCTGGGCACCGGGGAGCTGTTTTTT. It encodes CASSLVLAGLGTGELFF. Variable domain in full (rest from reference TRBV7-7 and TRBJ2-2): GAGVSQSPRYKVTKRGQDVTLRCDPISSHATLYWYQQALGQGPEFLTYFNYEAQPDKSGLPSDRFSAERPEGSISTLTIQRTEQRDSAMYRCASSLVLAGLGTGELFFGEGSRLTVL.

The chain uses TRBV6-6 and TRBJ2-1; TRBD2 matches 14 bases. V lost 2 bases, J lost 7 bases, and 10 bases stayed unmatched. Per germline, CDR1 MNHNY and CDR2 SVGAGI (reference sequence). CDR3 length: 18 amino acids. The CDR3 DNA sequence: TGTGCCAGCAGTTACCCGAGGGGACTAGCGGGGGCGGGAAATGAGCAGTTCTTC. Translating gives CASSYPRGLAGAGNEQFF.

CDR3 residues: CASSHPGRVETQYF. The CDR3 nucleotides are TGTGCCAGCAGCCATCCGGGGAGGGTTGAGACCCAGTACTTC. V gene TRBV3-1 combines with J gene TRBJ2-5; TRBD2 aligns across 7 bases. The CDR3 runs to 14 residues. Germline V gene lookup returns CDR1 LGHDT and CDR2 YNNKEL (reference sequence). Trimming cost V 3 bases and J 5 bases; bases outside gene matches: 6.

The chain combines TRBV9 with TRBJ2-2; 7 bases agree with TRBD1. The CDR3 totals 18 residues. Germline CDR1 SGDLS, CDR2 YYNGEE. J was trimmed by 3 bases and V by 3 bases; bases with no gene match: 14. CDR3 coding DNA: TGTGCCAGCAGCGGAACGACAGGGACGATCAGCGACACCGGGGAGCTGTTTTTT. Translating it yields CASSGTTGTISDTGELFF.

In this sample, this clonotype turned up a few times. The rearrangement links TRBV28 to TRBJ2-1; TRBD1 aligns across 7 bases. Germline loops: CDR1 MDHEN, CDR2 SYDVKM. The CDR3 sequence is 18 residues long. V dropped 3 bases and J dropped 0; count of bases not matched to a gene: 11. CDR3 sequence: CASSFLFTTGSSYNEQFF. DNA for the CDR3: TGTGCCAGCAGTTTCCTCTTCACGACAGGGAGCTCCTACAATGAGCAGTTCTTC.

This chain joins TRBV4-3 and TRBJ2-1, with TRBD2 matching over 10 bases. This CDR3 spans 16 amino acids. Germline lookup yields CDR1 LGHNA and CDR2 YSLEER. V trimming: 4 bases; J trimming: 7 bases; junction bases outside the gene matches: 10. CDR3 nucleotide sequence: TGCGCCAGCAGCCCCCTAACTAGCGGGGACCTAAATGAGCAGTTCTTC. Translating it yields CASSPLTSGDLNEQFF.

The V call is TRBV7-6, the J call TRBJ2-5; 7 nucleotides agree with TRBD1. Germline loops: CDR1 SGHVS, CDR2 FNYEAQ. CDR3 length equals 15 residues. J lost 1 base, V lost 5 bases, and 7 bases had no gene match. CDR3 in DNA: TGTGCCAGCAGCGTTAGCTGGGACAGCCAAGAGACCCAGTACTTC. Protein product: CASSVSWDSQETQYF.

This clonotype was seen repeatedly, ten times or more. The chain combines TRBV5-6 with TRBJ2-7; 8 bases map to TRBD1. CDR1 is SGHDT and CDR2 is YYEEEE in the germline V gene. The CDR3 consists of 15 residues. With V trimmed by 6 bases and J by 4 bases, 12 bases remained unmatched. CDR3 DNA: TGTGCCAGCACCGCCGGGACAGGCGTATGGTACGAGCAGTACTTC. It is translated as CASTAGTGVWYEQYF.

The chain links TRBV10-2 to TRBJ2-7; the match to TRBD2 covers 7 bases. From germline, CDR1 is WSHSY and CDR2 SAAADI. Trimming cost V 6 bases and J 3 bases; bases outside gene matches: 8. The CDR3 totals 14 residues. The CDR3 DNA is TGCGCCAGCAGAGGGAGGGGCTACTTCTACGAGCAGTACTTC. It yields the protein CASRGRGYFYEQYF.

This clonotype was recorded many times. The genes are TRBV6-2 or TRBV6-3 and TRBJ2-3; D might be TRBD1 (6 bases). V lost 6 bases and J 0 bases, leaving 16 bases between the germline ends. The CDR3 loop spans 16 amino acids. Germline V gene data show CDR1 as MNHEY and CDR2 as SVGEGT. CDR3: CASRGWTEPSTDTQYF. CDR3 bases: TGTGCCAGCAGGGGGTGGACAGAGCCTAGCACAGATACGCAGTATTTT.

This clonotype has a count of ten or more. The chain employs TRBV6-4 and TRBJ2-3, with 13 bases matching TRBD2. Germline values: CDR1 MRHNA, CDR2 SNTAGT. The CDR3 runs 15 residues. V lost 3 bases and J lost 4; bases outside the gene matches: 1. DNA for the CDR3: TGTGCCAGCAGTGAGACTAGCGGGGGGCCAGATACGCAGTATTTT. Protein sequence: CASSETSGGPDTQYF.

The chain recombines TRBV4-3 with TRBJ2-3, with TRBD1 matching over 7 bases. CDR1 LGHNA and CDR2 YSLEER come from the germline V gene. V lost 1 base, J lost 1 base, and 11 bases stayed unmatched. This CDR3 is 18 amino acids long. The CDR3 DNA sequence: TGCGCCAGCAGCCAAGGGGTCCCGACAGGGCTTCGCACAGATACGCAGTATTTT. Protein product: CASSQGVPTGLRTDTQYF.

The rearrangement uses TRBV7-6 and TRBJ1-3; TRBD1 is a possible D gene (5 bases). The CDR3 is made up of 16 amino acids. V lost 5 bases, J lost 0 bases, and 14 bases lay in between. Germline CDR1 is SGHVS and CDR2 is FNYEAQ. The CDR3 protein is CASSQVRGDSGNTIYF. The CDR3 DNA is TGTGCCAGCAGCCAAGTGCGGGGGGACTCTGGAAACACCATATATTTT.

This clonotype was counted at least ten times. This chain connects TRBV9 to TRBJ2-5; tentative D call: TRBD1 (6 bases). The CDR3 consists of 16 residues. CDR1 is SGDLS and CDR2 is YYNGEE in the germline V gene. V was pared by 3 bases and J by 1 base, with 16 bases between. The CDR3 here is CASSATGLWGQETQYF. CDR3 bases: TGTGCCAGCAGCGCGACAGGTTTATGGGGCCAAGAGACCCAGTACTTC. The full variable domain, rest sourced from reference TRBV9 and TRBJ2-5, is DSGVTQTPKHLITATGQRVTLRCSPRSGDLSVYWYQQSLDQGLQFLIQYYNGEERAKGNILERFSAQQFPDLHSELNLSSLELGDSALYFCASSATGLWGQETQYFGPGTRLLVL.

This clonotype was counted only a few times. The rearrangement uses TRBV18 and TRBJ2-3, with 12 bases identical to TRBD1. Per the germline V gene, CDR1 is KGHSH and CDR2 is LQKENI. The V and J ends lost 1 base and 5 bases, in that order; junction bases with no gene match: 7. There are 17 residues in the CDR3. CDR3 region: CASSPRGTGGRKDTQYF. In DNA form, the CDR3 reads TGTGCCAGCTCACCACGGGGGACAGGGGGCAGGAAAGATACGCAGTATTTT.

The V and J genes are TRBV7-3 and TRBJ1-1, with D possibly TRBD1 on 5 matching bases. CDR1 is SGHTA, CDR2 FQGTGA, per germline. Trimming shortened V by 6 bases and J by 3 bases, and 17 bases separated the two germline ends. The CDR3 covers 15 residues. This chain's CDR3 is CASSPTAGRDTEAFF. In DNA, the CDR3 is TGTGCCAGCAGTCCAACCGCGGGACGTGACACTGAAGCTTTCTTT.

The chain recombines TRBV9 with TRBJ2-3, with no clear D. V lost 0 bases and J lost 2, with 7 bases in between. The CDR3 is made up of 14 amino acids. Germline-derived CDR1 and CDR2 are SGDLS and YYNGEE. As DNA, the CDR3 is TGTGCCAGCAGCGTAGATACGAACACAGATACGCAGTATTTT. This gives the protein CASSVDTNTDTQYF.